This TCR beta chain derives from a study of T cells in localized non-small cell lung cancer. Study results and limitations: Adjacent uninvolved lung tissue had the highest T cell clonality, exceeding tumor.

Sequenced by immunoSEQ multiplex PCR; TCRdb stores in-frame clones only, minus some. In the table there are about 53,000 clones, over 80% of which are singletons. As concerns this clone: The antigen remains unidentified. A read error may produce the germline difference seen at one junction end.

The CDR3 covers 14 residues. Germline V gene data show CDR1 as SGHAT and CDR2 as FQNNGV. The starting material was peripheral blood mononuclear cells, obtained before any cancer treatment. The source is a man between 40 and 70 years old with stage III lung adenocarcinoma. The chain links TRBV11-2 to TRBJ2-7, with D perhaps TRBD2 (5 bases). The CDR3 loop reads CASSLVTGSSEQYF. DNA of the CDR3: TGTGCCAGCAGCTTAGTTACGGGGTCCTCCGAGCAGTACTTC.